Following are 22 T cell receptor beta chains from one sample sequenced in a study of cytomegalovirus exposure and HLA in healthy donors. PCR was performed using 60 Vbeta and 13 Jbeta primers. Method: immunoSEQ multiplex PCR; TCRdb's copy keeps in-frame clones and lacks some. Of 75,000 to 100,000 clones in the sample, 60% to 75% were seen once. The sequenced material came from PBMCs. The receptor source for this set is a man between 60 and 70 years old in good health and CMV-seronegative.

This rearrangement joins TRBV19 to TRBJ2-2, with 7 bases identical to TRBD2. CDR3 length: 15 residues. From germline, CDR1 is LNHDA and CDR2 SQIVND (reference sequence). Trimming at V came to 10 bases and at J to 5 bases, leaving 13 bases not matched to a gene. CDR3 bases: TGTGCCACCAGTGGGAGGGCGGCGAGAACCGGGGAGCTGTTTTTT. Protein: CATSGRAARTGELFF.

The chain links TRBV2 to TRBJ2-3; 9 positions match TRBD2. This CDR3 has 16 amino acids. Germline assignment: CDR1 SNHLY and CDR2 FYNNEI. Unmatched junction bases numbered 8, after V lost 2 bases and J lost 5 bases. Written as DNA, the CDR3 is TGTGCCAGCAGTGAACGGCTAGCGGGACTGGGAGATACGCAGTATTTT. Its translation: CASSERLAGLGDTQYF.

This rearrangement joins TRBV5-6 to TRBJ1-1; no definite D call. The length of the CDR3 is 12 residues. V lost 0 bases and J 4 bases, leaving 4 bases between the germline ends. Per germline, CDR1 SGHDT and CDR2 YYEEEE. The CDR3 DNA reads TGTGCCAGCAGCTTGGGTATCACTGAAGCTTTCTTT. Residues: CASSLGITEAFF.

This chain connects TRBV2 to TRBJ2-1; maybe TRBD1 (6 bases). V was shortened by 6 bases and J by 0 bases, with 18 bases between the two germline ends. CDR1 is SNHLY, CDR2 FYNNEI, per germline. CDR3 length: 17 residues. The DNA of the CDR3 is TGTGCCAGCAGGCCCCAGGGGACCATAAGCTCCTACAATGAGCAGTTCTTC. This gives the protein CASRPQGTISSYNEQFF.

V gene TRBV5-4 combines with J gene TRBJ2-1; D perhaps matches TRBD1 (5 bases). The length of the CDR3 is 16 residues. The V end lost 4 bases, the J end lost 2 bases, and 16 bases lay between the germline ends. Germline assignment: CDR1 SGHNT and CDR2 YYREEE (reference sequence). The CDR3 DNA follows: TGTGCCAGCAGCATTTCACAGGATACAGCCTACAATGAGCAGTTCTTC. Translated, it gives CASSISQDTAYNEQFF.

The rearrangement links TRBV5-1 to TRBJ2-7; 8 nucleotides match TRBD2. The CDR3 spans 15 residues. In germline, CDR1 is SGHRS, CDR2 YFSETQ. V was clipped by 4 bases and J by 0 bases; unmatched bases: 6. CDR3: CASSLRGGSSYEQYF. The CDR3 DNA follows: TGCGCCAGCAGCCTCCGGGGGGGGAGCTCCTACGAGCAGTACTTC.

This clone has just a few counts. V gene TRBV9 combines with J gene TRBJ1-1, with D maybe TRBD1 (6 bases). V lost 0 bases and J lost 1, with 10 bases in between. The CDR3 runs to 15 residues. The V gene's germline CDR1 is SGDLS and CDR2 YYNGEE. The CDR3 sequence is CASSVGGQGNTEAFF. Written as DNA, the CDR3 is TGTGCCAGCAGCGTAGGGGGGCAGGGGAACACTGAAGCTTTCTTT.

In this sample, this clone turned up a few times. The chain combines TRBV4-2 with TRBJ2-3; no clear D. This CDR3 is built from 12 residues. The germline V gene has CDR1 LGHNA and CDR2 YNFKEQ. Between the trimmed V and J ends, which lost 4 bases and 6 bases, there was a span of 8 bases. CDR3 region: CASSPKRDTQYF. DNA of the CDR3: TGTGCCAGCAGCCCTAAGCGCGATACGCAGTATTTT.

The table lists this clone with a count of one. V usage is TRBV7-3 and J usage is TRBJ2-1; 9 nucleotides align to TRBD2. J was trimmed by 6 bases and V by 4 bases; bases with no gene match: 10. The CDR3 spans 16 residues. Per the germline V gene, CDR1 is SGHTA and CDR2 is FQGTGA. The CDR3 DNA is TGTGCCAGCAGCTATTCGTCGGCTAGCGGGATCAATGAGCAGTTCTTC. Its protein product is CASSYSSASGINEQFF.

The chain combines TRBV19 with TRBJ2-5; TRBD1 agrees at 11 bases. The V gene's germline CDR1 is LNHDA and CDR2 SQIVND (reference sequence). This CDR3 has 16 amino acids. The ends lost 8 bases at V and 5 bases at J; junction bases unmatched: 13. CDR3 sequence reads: CASAPRGTGGIETQYF. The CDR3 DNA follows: TGTGCCAGTGCCCCGAGGGGGACAGGGGGAATTGAGACCCAGTACTTC.

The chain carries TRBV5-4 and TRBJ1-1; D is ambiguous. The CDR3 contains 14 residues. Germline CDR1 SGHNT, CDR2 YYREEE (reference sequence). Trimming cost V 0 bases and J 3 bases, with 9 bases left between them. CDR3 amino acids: CASSLATRHTEAFF. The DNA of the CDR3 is TGTGCCAGCAGCTTGGCCACTCGCCACACTGAAGCTTTCTTT.

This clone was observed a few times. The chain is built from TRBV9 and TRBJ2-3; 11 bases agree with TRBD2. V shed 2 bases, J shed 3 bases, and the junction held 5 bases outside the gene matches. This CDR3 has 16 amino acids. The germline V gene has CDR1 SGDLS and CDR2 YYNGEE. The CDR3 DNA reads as TGTGCCAGCAGCGTCCACATAGCGGGGGGGACAGATACGCAGTATTTT. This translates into CASSVHIAGGTDTQYF. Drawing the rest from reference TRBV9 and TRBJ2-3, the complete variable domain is DSGVTQTPKHLITATGQRVTLRCSPRSGDLSVYWYQQSLDQGLQFLIQYYNGEERAKGNILERFSAQQFPDLHSELNLSSLELGDSALYFCASSVHIAGGTDTQYFGPGTRLTVL.

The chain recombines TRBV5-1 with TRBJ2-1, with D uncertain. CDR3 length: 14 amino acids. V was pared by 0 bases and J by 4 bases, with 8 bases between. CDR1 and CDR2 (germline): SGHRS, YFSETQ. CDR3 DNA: TGCGCCAGCAGCTTGGGGCGGTCTTACAATGAGCAGTTCTTC. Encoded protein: CASSLGRSYNEQFF.

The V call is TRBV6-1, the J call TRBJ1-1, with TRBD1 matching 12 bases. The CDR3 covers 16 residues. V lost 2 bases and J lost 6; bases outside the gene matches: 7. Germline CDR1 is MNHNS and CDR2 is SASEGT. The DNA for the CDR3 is TGTGCCAGCAGTGAATACGGGACAGGGGGCTACTCTGAAGCTTTCTTT. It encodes CASSEYGTGGYSEAFF.

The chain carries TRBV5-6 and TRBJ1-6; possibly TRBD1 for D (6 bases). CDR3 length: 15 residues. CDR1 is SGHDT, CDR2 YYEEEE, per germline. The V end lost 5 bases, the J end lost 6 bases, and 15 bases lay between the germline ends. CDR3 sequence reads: CASRIRGAGNSPLHF. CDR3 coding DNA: TGTGCCAGCAGAATACGGGGGGCAGGTAATTCACCCCTCCACTTT.

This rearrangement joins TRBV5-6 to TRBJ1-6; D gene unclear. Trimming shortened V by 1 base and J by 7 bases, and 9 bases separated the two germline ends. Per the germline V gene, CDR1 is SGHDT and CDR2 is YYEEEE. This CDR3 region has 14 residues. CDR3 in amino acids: CASSLSLANSPLHF. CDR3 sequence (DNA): TGTGCCAGCAGCTTGTCATTGGCCAATTCACCCCTCCACTTT.

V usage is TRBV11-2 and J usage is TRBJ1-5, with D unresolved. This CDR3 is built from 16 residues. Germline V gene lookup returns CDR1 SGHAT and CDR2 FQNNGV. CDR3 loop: CACFGEVLSSNQPQHF. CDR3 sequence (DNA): TGTGCGTGCTTTGGTGAGGTCCTTTCTAGCAATCAGCCCCAGCATTTT.

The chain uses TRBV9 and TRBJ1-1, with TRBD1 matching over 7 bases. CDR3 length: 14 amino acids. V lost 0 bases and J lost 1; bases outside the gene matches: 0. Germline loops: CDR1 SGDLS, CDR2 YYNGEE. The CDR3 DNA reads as TGTGCCAGCAGCGTAGGGACAGGGAACACTGAAGCTTTCTTT. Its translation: CASSVGTGNTEAFF.

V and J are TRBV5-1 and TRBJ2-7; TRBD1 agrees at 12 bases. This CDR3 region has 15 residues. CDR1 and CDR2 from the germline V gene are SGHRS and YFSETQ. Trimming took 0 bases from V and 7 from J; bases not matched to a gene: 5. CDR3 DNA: TGCGCCAGCAGCTTGGCGGGACAGGGGGCGAGGGAGCAGTACTTC. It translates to CASSLAGQGAREQYF.

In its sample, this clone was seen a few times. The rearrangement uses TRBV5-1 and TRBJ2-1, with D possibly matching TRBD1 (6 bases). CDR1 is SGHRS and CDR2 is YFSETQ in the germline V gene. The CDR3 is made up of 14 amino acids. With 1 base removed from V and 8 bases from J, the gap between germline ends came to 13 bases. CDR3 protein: CASSLYAGDHEQFF. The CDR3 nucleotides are TGCGCCAGCAGCTTGTACGCAGGGGACCATGAGCAGTTCTTC. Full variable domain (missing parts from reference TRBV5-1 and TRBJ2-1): KAGVTQTPRYLIKTRGQQVTLSCSPISGHRSVSWYQQTPGQGLQFLFEYFSETQRNKGNFPGRFSGRQFSNSRSEMNVSTLELGDSALYLCASSLYAGDHEQFFGPGTRLTVL.

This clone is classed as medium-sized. The CDR3 DNA reads TGTGCCAGCAGCCATCTCTTGGACAGAGGAAACACTGAAGCTTTCTTT. This sequence encodes CASSHLLDRGNTEAFF. The V gene is TRBV14, the J gene TRBJ1-1, with D possibly matching TRBD1 (6 bases). The ends were cut back, 3 bases at V and 2 bases at J, with 16 bases in the middle. Germline V gene lookup returns CDR1 SGHDN and CDR2 FVKESK. The CDR3 runs 16 residues.

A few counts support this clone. The CDR3 DNA is TGCGCCAGCAGCTTGAGTTCGGGTAGGGGATCTGGAAACACCATATATTTT. It encodes CASSLSSGRGSGNTIYF. The chain uses TRBV5-1 and TRBJ1-3, with D tentatively TRBD1 (5 bases). CDR1 is SGHRS, CDR2 YFSETQ, per germline. This CDR3 comprises 17 residues. V was pared by 1 base and J by 1 base, with 15 bases between. The complete variable domain, with remaining parts taken from reference TRBV5-1 and TRBJ1-3, reads KAGVTQTPRYLIKTRGQQVTLSCSPISGHRSVSWYQQTPGQGLQFLFEYFSETQRNKGNFPGRFSGRQFSNSRSEMNVSTLELGDSALYLCASSLSSGRGSGNTIYFGEGSWLTVV.